This T cell receptor (beta chain) comes out of a study of T cells in Graves' hyperthyroidism and ophthalmopathy. About the research overall: Blood was drawn when the patient was first diagnosed and still untreated.

Patients were aged 18 to 65, had disease duration under 2 months, and had newly diagnosed hyperthyroidism. The PBMCs studied were ones that came from 10 ml fresh peripheral blood. Study observations and caveats: A model of 13 V-J features distinguished ophthalmopathy from stable hyperthyroidism.

Amplification of TCR beta CDR3 regions used RNA as the template. An initial round of RT-PCR targeting the TCR CDR3 relied on the HTBI primer set. TCRdb re-analysed the multiplex PCR reads in MiXCR, keeping a single row per CDR3 protein. The profile shows around 300,000 distinct CDR3 sequences, less than 30% of them singletons. The J segment lost 1 base and the V segment lost 8 bases, leaving 4 bases of the junction unmatched. The CDR3 consists of 12 residues. The germline CDR1 and CDR2 sequences are GTSNPN and SVGIG (reference sequence). As regards this clonotype: Its antigen is unknown.

The chain joins TRBV30 to TRBJ1-1; 7 bases line up with TRBD1. The sample taken for sequencing was blood. This sequence originates from a man aged 35 to 55 with Graves' hyperthyroidism that later progressed to Graves' ophthalmopathy. The CDR3 sequence is CAGGQRNTEAFF. CDR3 bases: TGTGCCGGGGGACAGAGGAACACTGAAGCTTTCTTT.